These 19 T cell receptor beta chains originate from one sample sequenced in a study of T cell repertoires in cytomegalovirus infection (dated by TCRdb to 2018 to 2020). The instrument given in TCRdb is Illumina HiSeq 1500. Through fastp at Q25 and MiXCR, TCRdb rebuilt clones from the public reads, retaining in-frame beta chains. Rows are unified per CDR3 protein, each entry keeping the most common DNA and genes. The sample yields approximately 400,000 distinct CDR3 sequences; roughly 30% were counted once. Roughly an eighth of the sample lies in the top ten. The sequencing sample was made of PBMCs. These receptors came from a human donor in good health (CMV status not recorded). Some clones in this sample may be carry-over from other donors' samples.

The CDR3 loop is CASSEARRRPPLHF. Written as DNA, the CDR3 is TGTGCCAGCAGTGAAGCGAGGAGGCGTCCACCCCTCCACTTT. The V gene is TRBV2, the J gene TRBJ1-6, with D unresolved. Trimming shortened V by 0 bases and J by 11 bases, and 11 bases separated the two germline ends. The germline V gene has CDR1 SNHLY and CDR2 FYNNEI. This CDR3 is built from 14 residues.

The gene calls are TRBV4-1 and TRBJ2-7; 7 nucleotides line up with TRBD2. CDR1 and CDR2 (germline): MGHRA, YSYEKL. The CDR3 loop spans 13 amino acids. V dropped 3 bases and J dropped 3; count of bases not matched to a gene: 2. The CDR3 DNA reads as TGCGCCAGCAGCCAGTGGACTAGCTACGAGCAGTACTTC. Residues: CASSQWTSYEQYF.

Regarding this clonotype: This could be a read error, since a much larger clone is one nucleotide away. The chain has TRBV6-5 and TRBJ2-1; 11 nucleotides match TRBD2. V was pared by 6 bases and J by 5 bases, with 15 bases of the junction left unmatched. The CDR3 has 18 residues. Germline values: CDR1 MNHEY, CDR2 SVGAGI. CDR3 in DNA: TGTGCCAGCAGACCGGGACAATTACTAGCGGGGGAGGACAATGAGCAGTTCTTC. Translating gives CASRPGQLLAGEDNEQFF.

This clonotype was observed a few times. The chain uses TRBV7-8 and TRBJ1-2; a weak D match, TRBD1 (5 bases). The germline gives CDR1 SGHVS, CDR2 FQNEAQ. V lost 5 bases to trimming and J lost 0 bases, with 16 bases between them. CDR3 length: 16 amino acids. The CDR3 DNA follows: TGTGCCAGCAGCCCCACCGGGACCGGAGCTAACTATGGCTACACCTTC. Its translation is CASSPTGTGANYGYTF.

This chain connects TRBV20-1 to TRBJ1-1; D perhaps matches TRBD1 (5 bases). Germline V CDR1 and CDR2: DFQATT, SNEGSKA (reference sequence). CDR3 length equals 11 residues. Trimming pared 5 bases from V and 3 bases from J, leaving 7 bases between. The CDR3: CSAGGDTEAFF. In DNA form, the CDR3 reads TGCAGTGCTGGGGGGGACACTGAAGCTTTCTTT.

This clonotype has just a few counts. This chain connects TRBV4-2 to TRBJ2-5; 9 bases are shared with TRBD2. Germline V gene lookup returns CDR1 LGHNA and CDR2 YNFKEQ. Trimming removed 0 bases from V and 3 bases from J; junction bases left unmatched: 2. The CDR3 has 15 amino acids. CDR3 in DNA: TGTGCCAGCAGCCAAGAGGGACTAGCAGAAGAGACCCAGTACTTC. Translating gives CASSQEGLAEETQYF.

Remarks on this clonotype: This may arise from a read error, as a much more abundant clone is one base away. The chain couples TRBV7-2 to TRBJ2-7, with 13 bases identical to TRBD2. Germline V CDR1 and CDR2: SGHTA, FQGNSA. There are 16 residues in the CDR3. V was pared by 4 bases and J by 2 bases, with 5 bases of the junction left unmatched. DNA for the CDR3: TGTGCCAGCAGCTCCTGGACTAGCGGGGGCACCTACGAGCAGTACTTC. This codes for CASSSWTSGGTYEQYF.

This clonotype was seen a few times. Here the CDR3 reads CASSFGTGDPYEQYF. The CDR3 DNA is TGTGCCAGCAGCTTTGGGACGGGGGATCCCTACGAGCAGTACTTC. This sequence joins TRBV7-2 and TRBJ2-7, with TRBD2 as a possible D gene (6 bases). Germline V gene sequence: CDR1 SGHTA, CDR2 FQGNSA. The germline V and J ends were trimmed by 3 bases and 2 bases, with 14 bases remaining between them. The CDR3 totals 15 residues.

The CDR3 bases are TGTGCCAGCAGTTTAATAGATGAGTCCAATCAGCCCCAGTATTTT. Its protein product is CASSLIDESNQPQYF. J is TRBJ1-5 and V is TRBV7-8; D unclear. Matching the DNA end better, TRBJ2-3 makes the J call doubtful. The CDR3 covers 15 residues. Germline assignment: CDR1 SGHVS and CDR2 FQNEAQ.

This clonotype was counted many times. The chain combines TRBV7-2 with TRBJ2-5; D call uncertain. Germline lookup yields CDR1 SGHTA and CDR2 FQGNSA. This CDR3 spans 15 amino acids. V shed 5 bases and J shed 4 bases, with 17 bases lying between them. In DNA form, the CDR3 reads TGTGCCAGCAGCCCAACCGGCGGCCTGGGAGAGACCCAGTACTTC. Its protein product is CASSPTGGLGETQYF.

The chain is built from TRBV19 and TRBJ2-7, with 8 bases aligning to TRBD1. The germline V gene has CDR1 LNHDA and CDR2 SQIVND (reference sequence). This CDR3 contains 14 residues. V trimming: 5 bases; J trimming: 3 bases; junction bases outside the gene matches: 6. CDR3 sequence reads: CASSWTGLYYEQYF. The CDR3 DNA reads TGTGCCAGTAGTTGGACAGGGCTTTACTACGAGCAGTACTTC.

This clonotype was detected only a few times. The V gene is TRBV23-1, the J gene TRBJ1-2; possible D gene TRBD1, 6 bases. TRBV23-1 is an open reading frame whose function is uncertain. This CDR3 is built from 16 residues. V shed 5 bases and J shed 5 bases, with 21 bases lying between them. As DNA, the CDR3 is TGCGCCAGCAGTGCCCCGTTGGGGGCATCCCCTTATGGCTACACCTTC. It encodes CASSAPLGASPYGYTF.

The gene calls are TRBV4-1 and TRBJ2-1, with a tentative D call TRBD1 (6 bases). This CDR3 comprises 17 residues. Germline V gives CDR1 MGHRA, CDR2 YSYEKL. Trimming cost V 2 bases and J 6 bases, with 20 bases left between them. CDR3 DNA sequence: TGCGCCAGCAGCCAAAGGACAGCATCAGTTGGGAGCAATGAGCAGTTCTTC. Its protein is CASSQRTASVGSNEQFF.

This clonotype was seen ten or more times. The chain joins TRBV7-2 to TRBJ2-7; a possible D gene is TRBD2 (5 bases). The germline gives CDR1 SGHTA, CDR2 FQGNSA. The CDR3 covers 15 residues. Trimming removed 5 bases at V and 4 bases at J, with 18 bases between. The CDR3 nucleotides read TGTGCCAGCAGCCTAACCGACGGAGGCGGGTACGAGCAGTACTTC. It codes for CASSLTDGGGYEQYF.

This clonotype was picked up one time. The chain has TRBV7-8 and TRBJ2-7; D is unresolved. CDR1 SGHVS and CDR2 FQNEAQ come from the germline V gene. The CDR3 has 16 residues. V was cut by 2 bases and J by 2 bases, with 16 bases left in between. CDR3: CASSLQVQCLAYEQYF. The CDR3 nucleotides read TGTGCCAGCAGCTTACAAGTGCAGTGCCTTGCCTACGAGCAGTACTTC.

This sequence joins TRBV6-5 and TRBJ1-1, with no clear D. The CDR3 runs 17 residues. Trimming left V 0 bases short and J 0 bases short, with 14 bases between. The germline V gene has CDR1 MNHEY and CDR2 SVGAGI. CDR3 coding DNA: TGTGCCAGCAGTTACTCCAGGTCGGCACTCCTGAACACTGAAGCTTTCTTT. Encoded protein: CASSYSRSALLNTEAFF.

V gene TRBV5-1 combines with J gene TRBJ2-1; TRBD2 aligns across 12 bases. The germline CDR1 and CDR2 sequences are SGHRS and YFSETQ. The CDR3 length is 18 residues. The V and J ends lost 0 bases and 7 bases, in that order; junction bases with no gene match: 11. The CDR3 coding sequence is TGCGCCAGCAGCTTGGGAAGGACTAGCGGGGCTCTTAGTAATGAGCAGTTCTTC. It is translated as CASSLGRTSGALSNEQFF.

Here the CDR3 reads CASSPDDNYGYTF. The CDR3 region has the DNA TGTGCCAGCTCACCGGACGACAACTATGGCTACACCTTC. The V and J genes are TRBV18 and TRBJ1-2; D gene ambiguous. The germline CDR1 and CDR2 sequences are KGHSH and LQKENI. V lost 3 bases and J 2 bases, leaving 7 bases between the germline ends. The CDR3 is 13 residues long. Full variable domain (remainder filled in from reference TRBV18 and TRBJ1-2): NAGVMQNPRHLVRRRGQEARLRCSPMKGHSHVYWYRQLPEEGLKFMVYLQKENIIDESGMPKERFSAEFPKEGPSILRIQQVVRGDSAAYFCASSPDDNYGYTFGSGTRLTVV.

The rearrangement joins TRBV7-9 to TRBJ1-1; perhaps TRBD1 as D (5 bases). Germline V gene data show CDR1 as SEHNR and CDR2 as FQNEAQ (reference sequence). V was clipped by 7 bases and J by 2 bases, with 14 bases between them. The CDR3 sequence is 14 residues long. The chain's CDR3 is CASKLGRENTEAFF. For the CDR3, the DNA is TGTGCCAGCAAACTGGGCAGGGAAAACACTGAAGCTTTCTTT.